These 9 T cell receptor beta chains share one sample of origin, sequenced in a study of blood T cell repertoires in COVID-19. Clones were read by immunoSEQ multiplex PCR, and TCRdb kept only the in-frame ones, dropping some. The sample lists tens of thousands of clones; around 86% were seen once. Sample: peripheral blood. The source is a woman of 80 years or more with active or convalescent COVID-19.

The chain is built from TRBV30 and TRBJ2-2; 8 nucleotides agree with TRBD1. The CDR3 has 15 residues. V gave up 2 bases and J gave up 3 bases; unmatched junction bases: 5. Per germline, CDR1 GTSNPN and CDR2 SVGIG (reference sequence). CDR3 bases: TGTGCCTGGAGTCACAGGGGGAAGGACACCGGGGAGCTGTTTTTT. Its protein is CAWSHRGKDTGELFF.

The chain is built from TRBV4-3 and TRBJ2-1, with TRBD2 identical over 13 bases. Trimming at V came to 4 bases and at J to 6 bases, leaving 6 bases not matched to a gene. The CDR3 has 16 amino acids. Germline assignment: CDR1 LGHNA and CDR2 YSLEER. The CDR3 bases are TGCGCCAGCAGCCCTGGACTAGCGGGGGCCGCCAATGAGCAGTTCTTC. Its translation: CASSPGLAGAANEQFF.

The rearrangement joins TRBV29-1 to TRBJ1-3, with D perhaps matching TRBD1 (5 bases). V lost 6 bases to trimming and J lost 4 bases, with 28 bases between them. The CDR3 sequence is 18 residues long. Germline V gene lookup returns CDR1 SQVTM and CDR2 ANQGSEA. The DNA of the CDR3 is TGCAGCGTGATGCTCGGCGGGGCCCCCCTGGCATACGGAAACACCATATATTTT. Residues: CSVMLGGAPLAYGNTIYF.

This clone appeared a few times. The V gene is TRBV6-5, the J gene TRBJ2-5; 8 bases align to TRBD1. The CDR3 has 15 residues. Germline CDR1 is MNHEY and CDR2 is SVGAGI. Germline trimming cut 4 bases from V and 0 bases from J; bases unmatched to any gene: 4. CDR3 loop: CASSWDRSYQETQYF. Here the CDR3 DNA reads TGTGCCAGCAGTTGGGACAGGTCGTACCAAGAGACCCAGTACTTC.

The V gene is TRBV11-2, the J gene TRBJ1-2, with TRBD1 matching over 11 bases. Germline loops: CDR1 SGHAT, CDR2 FQNNGV. J gave up 6 bases and V 6 bases, and 6 bases lay outside the gene matches. The CDR3 has 14 residues. In DNA, the CDR3 is TGTGCCAGCAGACAGGGACAGGGGGTGGATGGCTACACCTTC. It specifies CASRQGQGVDGYTF.

This clone was counted once. This rearrangement joins TRBV6-5 to TRBJ2-3, with no clear D. The germline V gene has CDR1 MNHEY and CDR2 SVGAGI. The CDR3 has 13 amino acids. V shed 4 bases and J shed 2 bases, with 7 bases lying between them. The CDR3 sequence is CASSWQDTDTQYF. The CDR3 DNA reads TGTGCCAGCAGTTGGCAAGACACAGATACGCAGTATTTT.

This chain joins TRBV19 and TRBJ1-2, with a tentative D call TRBD1 (6 bases). The CDR3 sequence is 14 residues long. Germline CDR1 is LNHDA and CDR2 is SQIVND (reference sequence). The V and J ends lost 7 bases and 4 bases respectively, with 16 bases between them. This chain's CDR3 is CASTDQTGVYGYTF. The CDR3 DNA follows: TGTGCCAGTACTGACCAGACAGGAGTCTATGGCTACACCTTC.

The chain links TRBV30 to TRBJ1-4; D possibly corresponds to TRBD1 (5 bases). Germline CDR1 reads GTSNPN; CDR2 reads SVGIG (reference sequence). Between the trimmed V and J ends, which lost 4 bases and 6 bases, there was a span of 15 bases. The CDR3 loop spans 14 amino acids. This chain's CDR3 is CAWTTRQGYEKLFF. For the CDR3, the DNA is TGTGCCTGGACAACAAGGCAGGGCTATGAAAAACTGTTTTTT.

The chain joins TRBV28 to TRBJ1-2, with 7 positions matching TRBD1. The CDR3 totals 12 residues. J was trimmed by 8 bases and V by 3 bases; bases with no gene match: 3. Germline V gene data show CDR1 as MDHEN and CDR2 as SYDVKM. This CDR3 is CASSFSGQGYTF. The CDR3 DNA is TGTGCCAGCAGTTTTTCGGGACAGGGCTACACCTTC.